Listed below are T cell receptor beta chains from one sample, sequenced in a study of OX40 agonist ivuxolimab in advanced cancers. Generated by immunoSEQ multiplex PCR, the TCRdb table keeps only in-frame clones and is missing some. The data contain several thousand clones, around 78% of them seen just once; the ten biggest clones take up about 19%. The source material was CD4+ or CD8+ T cells sorted from blood, sampled in a trial of the OX40 agonist ivuxolimab. The receptors here all came from an adult with an advanced solid tumor such as melanoma, head and neck, liver or kidney cancer. Both conserved end residues are part of each CDR3. The D gene is left open where the match is weak. Part of the rows lack a size; the others show once, few, many or a class for expanded clones.

>TRBV11-2|TRBD2|-|TRBJ2-3
TGTGCCAGCAGCTTTAGCGGGGCGAGCACAGATACGCAGTATTTT
CASSFSGASTDTQYF
>TRBV25-1|-|few|TRBJ1-1
TGTGCCAGCAGTGATGGGGTGAGAACAGGAGATTACACTGAAGCTTTCTTT
CASSDGVRTGDYTEAFF
>TRBV9|TRBD2|-|TRBJ2-1
TGTGCCAGCAGCGACGGGGGGGCCTCATACAATGAGCAGTTCTTC
CASSDGGASYNEQFF
>TRBV5-8|TRBD1|-|TRBJ1-1
TGTGCCAGCAGCTCCCCCATGACAGGGCCCACTGAAGCTTTCTTT
CASSSPMTGPTEAFF
>TRBV23-1|-|-|TRBJ1-2
TGCGCCAGCAGTCTTTTCGTCCATGGCTACACCTTC
CASSLFVHGYTF
>TRBV10-3|TRBD2|few|TRBJ2-3
TGTGCCATCGGAGGACTAGCGGGAGACACAGATACGCAGTATTTT
CAIGGLAGDTDTQYF
>TRBV5-1|TRBD1|-|TRBJ1-2
TGCGCCAGCAGCCCCAGAGGACAGGGCCAAAGAGGCTACACCTTC
CASSPRGQGQRGYTF
>TRBV6-5|-|-|TRBJ2-6
TGTGCCAGCAGGAAGACGGTCTCTGGGGCCAACGTCCTGACTTTC
CASRKTVSGANVLTF
>TRBV7-6|TRBD1|medium-sized|TRBJ2-2
TGTGCCAGCAGCCCACAAGGGGGCAGGGGCGAAGGGGAGCTGTTTTTT
CASSPQGGRGEGELFF
>TRBV11-1|-|-|TRBJ1-1
TGTGCCAGCAGCTTCGACAGAGCGAACACTGAAGCTTTCTTT
CASSFDRANTEAFF
>TRBV4-3|-|-|TRBJ2-2
TGCGCCAGCAGCCAAGTATCAGGTTACGCGAACACCGGGGAGCTGTTTTTT
CASSQVSGYANTGELFF
>TRBV7-8|TRBD1|-|TRBJ1-2
TGTGCCAGCAGCGTAGGACAGGGAGGGTACGGCTACACCTTC
CASSVGQGGYGYTF
>TRBV21-1|-|-|TRBJ1-5
TGTGCCAGCAGCACCGGGACACTTGTAATCAACCCCCATAGCAATCAGCCCCAGCATTTT
CASSTGTLVINPHSNQPQHF
>TRBV5-5|TRBD1|few|TRBJ1-1
TGTGCCAGCAGCGCCTCGTGGGACAGCTACATGAACACTGAAGCTTTCTTT
CASSASWDSYMNTEAFF
>TRBV5-4|TRBD2|-|TRBJ2-1
TGTGCCAGCAGCTTTAAGGGGACTAGAGTAAACGATGAGCAGTTCTTC
CASSFKGTRVNDEQFF
>TRBV7-9|-|once|TRBJ1-2
TGTGCCAGCAGCTTAGGGTGGCGGGGCTACACCTTC
CASSLGWRGYTF
>TRBV7-2|-|-|TRBJ2-3
TGTGCCAGCAGCTTAGAAATGGGAAGGCGGTTAACAGATACGCAGTATTTT
CASSLEMGRRLTDTQYF
>TRBV29-1|-|-|TRBJ1-1
TGCAGCGTTGACGTGACGTCGGGTGGTGAAGCTTTCTTT
CSVDVTSGGEAFF
>TRBV7-2|-|-|TRBJ2-1
TGTGCCAGCAGCTCGGTAGGGCTTAGCTCCTACAATGAGCAGTTCTTC
CASSSVGLSSYNEQFF
>TRBV16|-|-|TRBJ1-5
TGTGCCAGCACAAACCCAGGGGATAGCAATCAGCCCCAGCATTTT
CASTNPGDSNQPQHF
>TRBV5-6|-|-|TRBJ1-4
TGTGCCAGCAGCTCCGGACTGGCGGGGGAAAAACTGTTTTTT
CASSSGLAGEKLFF
>TRBV6-6|-|once|TRBJ2-5
TGTGCCAGCAGTTATGGATACCAGCGGAACCAAGAGACCCAGTACTTC
CASSYGYQRNQETQYF
>TRBV19|TRBD2|-|TRBJ2-1
TGTGCCAGTAGTATTCCCTCATTCGGGGGGGAAGGCAATGAGCAGTTCTTC
CASSIPSFGGEGNEQFF
>TRBV6-1|TRBD2|medium-sized|TRBJ2-5
TGTGCCAGCAGTGAACTAGCGGGGGGGCCGCAAGAGACCCAGTACTTC
CASSELAGGPQETQYF
>TRBV6-4|-|-|TRBJ1-5
TGTGCCAGCAGTGCGGACGGGAATCAGCCCCAGCATTTT
CASSADGNQPQHF
>TRBV13|-|-|TRBJ2-5
TGTGCCAGCAGCACGGGTTTGAAGACCCAGTACTTC
CASSTGLKTQYF
>TRBV21-1|-|-|TRBJ2-6
TGTGCCAGCAGTTTCGGACTACAACAAAGTCGGGCCAACGTCCTGACTTTC
CASSFGLQQSRANVLTF
>TRBV7-6|-|few|TRBJ1-1
TGTGCCAGCAGCTTAGATGCAGGGAACACTGAAGCTTTCTTT
CASSLDAGNTEAFF
>TRBV27|-|-|TRBJ2-1
TGTGCCAGCACCACATTGAGTTACAATGAGCAGTTCTTC
CASTTLSYNEQFF
>TRBV28|TRBD1|-|TRBJ1-2
TGTGCCAGCAGCTCGTGGGGACAGGTAAAACCTGCTGATGGCTACACCTTC
CASSSWGQVKPADGYTF
>TRBV6-4|-|medium-sized|TRBJ2-2
TGTGCCAGCAGTGACACAGGCACCGGGGAGCTGTTTTTT
CASSDTGTGELFF
>TRBV7-6|-|-|TRBJ1-2
TGTGCCAGCAGCTTCCCCGTGGGGAAGAACTATGGCTACACCTTC
CASSFPVGKNYGYTF
>TRBV19|-|-|TRBJ1-6
TGTGCCAGTAGTATTCTACCGAGCTCCTATAATTCACCCCTCCACTTT
CASSILPSSYNSPLHF
>TRBV19|-|few|TRBJ2-1
TGTGCCAGTGCCCCTCGGGGATTGGAGCAGTTCTTC
CASAPRGLEQFF
>TRBV4-1|TRBD1|-|TRBJ1-1
TGCGCCAGCAGCCAAGGCTACGGCAGGGGGGGCACTGAAGCTTTCTTT
CASSQGYGRGGTEAFF
>TRBV9|-|-|TRBJ2-4
TGTGCCAGCAGCGCGGGGGCCGCCGCTCTGCACATTCAGTACTTC
CASSAGAAALHIQYF
>TRBV9|-|-|TRBJ2-2
TGTGCCAGCCGAGGGGAGGCGAACACCGGGGAGCTGTTTTTT
CASRGEANTGELFF
>TRBV25-1|-|-|TRBJ2-7
TGTGCCAGCGGTGCTTCAGACAGGGAGGGAACCTACGAGCAGTACTTC
CASGASDREGTYEQYF
>TRBV10-3|TRBD1|-|TRBJ1-4
TGTGCCACCTCGCAGGACAGGGGTGGCGAAAAACTGTTTTTT
CATSQDRGGEKLFF
>TRBV4-3|TRBD1|-|TRBJ2-3
TGCGCCAGCAGCCAAGATCGGGGGGACAGGGGGCCCGGGGGTACGCAGTATTTT
CASSQDRGDRGPGGTQYF
>TRBV7-6|-|-|TRBJ2-2
TGTGCCAGCAGCCGGGGGCCTTCTGGGGGCGGGGAGCTGTTTTTT
CASSRGPSGGGELFF
>TRBV7-3|-|-|TRBJ2-1
TGTGCCAGCAGCTTAATCGGGGGGCCCTACAATGAGCAGTTCTTC
CASSLIGGPYNEQFF
>TRBV28|TRBD1|-|TRBJ1-2
TGTGCCAGCAGTAAACCGGGACAGGAGACCTATGGCTACACCTTC
CASSKPGQETYGYTF
>TRBV19|TRBD1|-|TRBJ1-5
TGTGCCAGTAGTACCCAGGGGGGCAATCAGCCCCAGCATTTT
CASSTQGGNQPQHF